The 17 T cell receptor beta chains below were found in one sample sequenced in a study of T cells in Graves' hyperthyroidism and ophthalmopathy. Template material for amplifying TCR beta CDR3 regions consisted of RNA transcripts. First-round RT-PCR with HTBI primers amplified the TCR CDR3 region. TCRdb used MiXCR to reprocess the multiplex PCR reads, holding one entry per CDR3 protein. Of hundreds of thousands of distinct CDR3 sequences in the sample, roughly 40% were seen once. Material for sequencing was blood. These receptors were taken from a man between 18 and 29 years old with Graves' hyperthyroidism.

This clonotype was found a few times. The chain employs TRBV20-1 and TRBJ1-1; D unclear. This CDR3 has 15 residues. Germline CDR1 and CDR2: DFQATT and SNEGSKA (reference sequence). The V gene lost 1 base and the J gene lost 1 base, with 13 bases spanning the gap. CDR3 in amino acids: CSARGGLVGNTEAFF. CDR3 coding DNA: TGCAGTGCTAGAGGCGGGTTAGTAGGGAACACTGAAGCTTTCTTT.

This chain joins TRBV7-9 and TRBJ2-7; D unresolved. The J call may not be correct, given that the DNA end is closer to TRBJ2-3. Per the germline V gene, CDR1 is SEHNR and CDR2 is FQNEAQ (reference sequence). This CDR3 has 12 amino acids. The CDR3 is CASKLSGDTQYF. The CDR3 DNA reads TGTGCCAGCAAGCTCAGTGGAGATACGCAGTATTTT.

The V gene is TRBV7-9, the J gene TRBJ1-1; D unclear. CDR1 and CDR2 from the germline V gene are SEHNR and FQNEAQ (reference sequence). The V end lost 1 base, the J end lost 7 bases, and 10 bases lay between the germline ends. CDR3 length equals 13 residues. CDR3 nucleotide sequence: TGTGCCAGCAGCTTAGGATCTGATCTTGAAGCTTTCTTT. Encoded protein: CASSLGSDLEAFF.

This clonotype has a handful of counts. The chain joins TRBV20-1 to TRBJ1-4, with D maybe TRBD1 (5 bases). The ends were cut back, 5 bases at V and 0 bases at J, with 13 bases in the middle. The CDR3 has 15 amino acids. In germline, CDR1 is DFQATT, CDR2 SNEGSKA (reference sequence). CDR3 DNA: TGCAGTGCTTCCCAGGGCGGATCAACTAATGAAAAACTGTTTTTT. Protein sequence: CSASQGGSTNEKLFF.

The chain joins TRBV7-9 to TRBJ2-2; perhaps TRBD2 as D (5 bases). Trimming took 7 bases from V and 1 from J, leaving 13 bases between them. Germline CDR1 reads SEHNR; CDR2 reads FQNEAQ (reference sequence). There are 15 residues in the CDR3. In DNA, the CDR3 is TGTGCCAGCAACCCCTTGAGCGGGAACACCGGGGAGCTGTTTTTT. Amino acid sequence: CASNPLSGNTGELFF.

The V gene is TRBV12-3 or TRBV12-4, the J gene TRBJ1-1; no firm D call. The V end lost 5 bases, the J end lost 4 bases, and 17 bases lay between the germline ends. The CDR3 is 15 residues long. The chain's CDR3 is CASSLGIGPITEAFF. In nucleotides, the CDR3 is TGTGCCAGCAGTCTTGGGATTGGACCTATCACTGAAGCTTTCTTT.

Of note for this clonotype: Since a far larger clone is one base different, this is likely a read error. The J gene is TRBJ1-5, the V gene TRBV5-4, with 7 bases that match TRBD1. CDR3 length: 14 amino acids. Germline CDR1 and CDR2: SGHNT and YYREEE (reference sequence). This CDR3 reads CASSLGGGNQPRHF. Here the CDR3 DNA reads TGTGCCAGCAGCTTGGGAGGGGGCAATCAGCCCCGGCATTTT.

The chain is built from TRBV20-1 and TRBJ2-2; TRBD2 agrees at 11 bases. Germline CDR1 and CDR2: DFQATT and SNEGSKA (reference sequence). The CDR3 is 17 amino acids. The junction had 8 bases not matched to a gene; V was cut back by 1 base and J by 4 bases. CDR3 in amino acids: CSARGLAGGWVTGELFF. CDR3 coding DNA: TGCAGTGCTAGAGGGCTAGCGGGAGGATGGGTCACCGGGGAGCTGTTTTTT.

This clonotype has only a few counts. The gene calls are TRBV29-1 and TRBJ2-5, with unresolved D. The CDR3 runs to 11 residues. Germline V CDR1 and CDR2: SQVTM, ANQGSEA. CDR3 protein: CQVSLRETQYF. The CDR3 DNA sequence: TGCCAAGTTTCGTTGCGCGAGACCCAGTACTTC.

This sequence joins TRBV2 and TRBJ2-2; TRBD2 aligns across 7 bases. After removal of 6 bases from V and 3 bases from J, the junction contained 16 bases not matched to a gene. The CDR3 loop spans 18 amino acids. CDR1 is SNHLY and CDR2 is FYNNEI in the germline V gene. The DNA for the CDR3 is TGTGCCAGCAGCCTCGAAAGGGCTAGCGGAATCCACACCGGGGAGCTGTTTTTT. Residues: CASSLERASGIHTGELFF.

The V and J genes are TRBV12-3 or TRBV12-4 and TRBJ1-4; D gene uncertain. CDR3 length equals 13 residues. V shed 5 bases and J shed 6 bases, with 10 bases lying between them. DNA of the CDR3: TGTGCCAGCAGTACCCCCCCAGATGAAAAACTGTTTTTT. It translates to CASSTPPDEKLFF.

This clonotype was recorded at least ten times. The V gene is TRBV2, the J gene TRBJ1-5; the D is unclear. Germline-derived CDR1 and CDR2 are SNHLY and FYNNEI. The germline V and J ends were trimmed by 3 bases and 1 base, with 13 bases remaining between them. CDR3 length equals 16 residues. The CDR3 loop reads CASSDLRERSNQPQHF. CDR3 DNA: TGTGCCAGCAGTGATTTAAGGGAGAGGAGCAATCAGCCCCAGCATTTT.

The J gene is TRBJ2-2, the V gene TRBV2, with 7 bases matching TRBD2. Germline assignment: CDR1 SNHLY and CDR2 FYNNEI. This CDR3 comprises 14 residues. The V and J ends lost 5 bases and 1 base, in that order; junction bases with no gene match: 1. For the CDR3, the DNA is TGTGCCAGCAGTTGGGGGGGGAACACCGGGGAGCTGTTTTTT. Its protein is CASSWGGNTGELFF.

This clonotype was recorded at least ten times. The chain links TRBV29-1 to TRBJ1-2; no firm D call. Trimming pared 2 bases from V and 6 bases from J, leaving 7 bases between. This CDR3 has 11 amino acids. Per germline, CDR1 SQVTM and CDR2 ANQGSEA. The CDR3 is CSVEIEDGYTF. CDR3 sequence (DNA): TGCAGCGTTGAAATCGAGGATGGCTACACCTTC.

The chain combines TRBV12-3 or TRBV12-4 with TRBJ2-2; 10 nucleotides line up with TRBD2. This CDR3 spans 14 amino acids. The V gene end was trimmed by 9 bases and the J gene end by 6 bases; junction bases not matched to a gene: 7. The CDR3 spells CASNKREGSGELFF. In nucleotides, the CDR3 is TGTGCCAGTAATAAGCGGGAGGGCTCCGGGGAGCTGTTTTTT.

There are a few counts of this clonotype. This chain links TRBV7-6 with TRBJ2-2; 7 bases align to TRBD2. With 1 base clipped from V and 4 bases from J, the junction kept 0 bases outside the gene matches. Per the germline V gene, CDR1 is SGHVS and CDR2 is FNYEAQ. This CDR3 spans 14 amino acids. The CDR3 spells CASSLGEGTGELFF. In DNA, the CDR3 is TGTGCCAGCAGCTTAGGGGAGGGCACCGGGGAGCTGTTTTTT.

This clonotype was found once. The V call is TRBV25-1, the J call TRBJ1-6; 10 nucleotides line up with TRBD1. CDR1 and CDR2 (germline): MGHDK, SYGVNS. With 5 bases clipped from V and 7 bases from J, the junction kept 11 bases outside the gene matches. This CDR3 has 17 residues. The CDR3 region is CASSNDRGRGSNSPLHF. DNA for the CDR3: TGTGCCAGCAGTAACGACAGGGGGCGCGGTTCCAATTCACCCCTCCACTTT. Supplemented by reference TRBV25-1 and TRBJ1-6, the full variable domain reads EADIYQTPRYLVIGTGKKITLECSQTMGHDKMYWYQQDPGMELHLIHYSYGVNSTEKGDLSSESTVSRIRTEHFPLTLESARPSHTSQYLCASSNDRGRGSNSPLHFGNGTRLTVT.